These 30 T cell receptor beta chains share one sample of origin, sequenced in a study of T cell responses to AZD1222 COVID-19 vaccine. The data were produced by immunoSEQ multiplex PCR, yet TCRdb's version contains in-frame clones alone and is incomplete. The sample gives about 100,000 clones, approximately 90% of which show up once; 1.8% is in the top ten. The sample here was peripheral blood, taken on day 0 of AZD1222 vaccination. These receptors originate from an adult in good health.

The chain recombines TRBV2 with TRBJ1-2; maybe TRBD1 (6 bases). Germline CDR1 and CDR2: SNHLY and FYNNEI. V dropped 0 bases and J dropped 4 bases, with 15 bases sitting between them. CDR3 size: 16 residues. The CDR3 nucleotides are TGTGCCAGCAGTGAAGCCGGGACACCTTTTTTCTATGGCTACACCTTC. Translation: CASSEAGTPFFYGYTF.

J is TRBJ2-2 and V is TRBV7-2; 9 bases line up with TRBD2. Germline V CDR1 and CDR2: SGHTA, FQGNSA. V shed 2 bases, J shed 3 bases, and the junction held 4 bases outside the gene matches. The CDR3 is 16 amino acids. The CDR3 sequence is CASSLLLAGHTGELFF. In DNA form, the CDR3 reads TGTGCCAGCAGCTTATTACTAGCGGGTCACACCGGGGAGCTGTTTTTT.

The V call is TRBV29-1, the J call TRBJ2-7, with 11 nucleotides matching TRBD2. Germline trimming cut 6 bases from V and 2 bases from J; bases unmatched to any gene: 9. The CDR3 length is 15 residues. Germline loops: CDR1 SQVTM, CDR2 ANQGSEA. CDR3: CSVAGGLAGAYEQYF. CDR3 nucleotides: TGCAGCGTAGCAGGAGGACTAGCGGGCGCCTACGAGCAGTACTTC.

The chain carries TRBV5-5 and TRBJ2-7; no definite D call. Trimming removed 3 bases from V and 0 bases from J, with 10 bases in between. The CDR3 sequence is 14 residues long. Germline V gene data show CDR1 as SGHKS and CDR2 as YYEKEE (reference sequence). CDR3 residues: CASSSTGHSYEQYF. Here the CDR3 DNA reads TGTGCCAGCAGCTCAACCGGGCACTCCTACGAGCAGTACTTC. The variable domain in full, completed from reference TRBV5-5 and TRBJ2-7, reads DAGVTQSPTHLIKTRGQQVTLRCSPISGHKSVSWYQQVLGQGPQFIFQYYEKEERGRGNFPDRFSARQFPNYSSELNVNALLLGDSALYLCASSSTGHSYEQYFGPGTRLTVT.

The V and J genes are TRBV24-1 and TRBJ2-3; perhaps TRBD2 as D (5 bases). Trimming removed 4 bases at V and 8 bases at J, with 12 bases between. The CDR3 totals 13 residues. Germline assignment: CDR1 KGHDR and CDR2 SFDVKD. In DNA, the CDR3 is TGTGCCACCAGTGAAGTAGGAGGAGCTACGCAGTATTTT. Its translation is CATSEVGGATQYF.

This chain links TRBV9 with TRBJ2-1; TRBD2 agrees at 8 bases. CDR1 is SGDLS and CDR2 is YYNGEE in the germline V gene. The junction had 6 bases not matched to a gene; V was cut back by 0 bases and J by 7 bases. This CDR3 contains 15 residues. CDR3 loop: CASSVGREGRNEQFF. Written as DNA, the CDR3 is TGTGCCAGCAGCGTAGGCCGGGAGGGCCGAAATGAGCAGTTCTTC.

The rearrangement uses TRBV23-1 and TRBJ1-1; no clear D. TRBV23-1 is placed among ORFs of uncertain function. The CDR3 is 13 residues long. Trimming pared 9 bases from V and 7 bases from J, leaving 18 bases between. CDR3 DNA sequence: TGCGCCAGGGACGAGTTATTGGGAAATGAAGCTTTCTTT. Translating gives CARDELLGNEAFF.

The chain links TRBV5-8 to TRBJ2-7; D might be TRBD2 (6 bases). The V gene lost 7 bases and the J gene lost 0 bases, with 17 bases spanning the gap. The germline V gene encodes CDR1 SGHTS and CDR2 YDEGEE. The CDR3 extends over 15 amino acids. The CDR3 DNA reads TGTGCCAGCGCCCCACGACTAGGAATCTCCTACGAGCAGTACTTC. Translating it yields CASAPRLGISYEQYF.

This sequence joins TRBV11-3 and TRBJ1-6; possibly TRBD1 for D (6 bases). Germline V gene lookup returns CDR1 SGHNT and CDR2 YENEEA. The V end was cut by 0 bases, the J end by 0 bases, with 12 bases between. The CDR3 spans 18 residues. Here the CDR3 DNA reads TGTGCCAGCAGCTTAGACCAAACAGGGAGCTCCTATAATTCACCCCTCCACTTT. It encodes CASSLDQTGSSYNSPLHF.

The rearrangement joins TRBV7-2 to TRBJ1-1, with TRBD1 identical over 8 bases. The CDR3 contains 15 residues. The ends lost 5 bases at V and 4 bases at J; junction bases unmatched: 9. Germline CDR1 is SGHTA and CDR2 is FQGNSA. DNA for the CDR3: TGTGCCAGCAGCCCCCCCGAGACAGGGGCCACTGAAGCTTTCTTT. Its translation is CASSPPETGATEAFF.

J is TRBJ1-1 and V is TRBV7-9; no clear D. Trimming stripped 5 bases from V and 7 bases from J, with 11 bases between. Germline lookup yields CDR1 SEHNR and CDR2 FQNEAQ (reference sequence). The CDR3 is made up of 12 amino acids. The DNA of the CDR3 is TGTGCCAGCAGCCAGTACAGTCATGAAGCTTTCTTT. This gives the protein CASSQYSHEAFF.

The J gene is TRBJ1-3, the V gene TRBV7-9; D ambiguous. CDR1 and CDR2 (germline): SEHNR, FQNEAQ (reference sequence). This CDR3 spans 13 amino acids. Trimming took off 5 bases at V and 7 bases at J, with 12 bases between the two ends. The CDR3 sequence is CASSPAGGNTIYF. DNA for the CDR3: TGTGCCAGCAGCCCCGCGGGTGGTAACACCATATATTTT. Filled out from reference TRBV7-9 and TRBJ1-3, the complete variable domain reads DTGVSQNPRHKITKRGQNVTFRCDPISEHNRLYWYRQTLGQGPEFLTYFQNEAQLEKSRLLSDRFSAERPKGSFSTLEIQRTEQGDSAMYLCASSPAGGNTIYFGEGSWLTVV.

The CDR3 spells CASSSGSTPGNTIYF. For the CDR3, the DNA is TGTGCCAGCAGTTCCGGATCTACGCCAGGAAACACCATATATTTT. The chain carries TRBV6-5 and TRBJ1-3; D unresolved. There are 15 residues in the CDR3. Trimming stripped 4 bases from V and 4 bases from J, with 14 bases between. CDR1 is MNHEY and CDR2 is SVGAGI in the germline V gene.

CDR3 loop: CASHPGSGSNYGYTF. The CDR3 nucleotides are TGCGCCAGCCACCCAGGTTCCGGGTCTAACTATGGCTACACCTTC. The chain joins TRBV4-3 to TRBJ1-2; D unresolved. The CDR3 contains 15 residues. V was cut by 8 bases and J by 0 bases, with 16 bases left in between. Germline V gene lookup returns CDR1 LGHNA and CDR2 YSLEER.

This chain links TRBV2 with TRBJ1-5; D not certain. This CDR3 contains 15 residues. CDR1 and CDR2 from the germline V gene are SNHLY and FYNNEI. V gave up 1 base and J gave up 1 base, with 8 bases separating them. Written as DNA, the CDR3 is TGTGCCAGCAGTGAAGAAAGTCCCAGCAATCAGCCCCAGCATTTT. It translates to CASSEESPSNQPQHF. The variable domain in full, with the rest retrieved from reference TRBV2 and TRBJ1-5, is EPEVTQTPSHQVTQMGQEVILRCVPISNHLYFYWYRQILGQKVEFLVSFYNNEISEKSEIFDDQFSVERPDGSNFTLKIRSTKLEDSAMYFCASSEESPSNQPQHFGDGTRLSIL.

The chain carries TRBV30 and TRBJ2-6; 11 bases agree with TRBD1. This CDR3 has 16 amino acids. V trimming: 8 bases; J trimming: 0 bases; junction bases outside the gene matches: 6. The V gene's germline CDR1 is GTSNPN and CDR2 SVGIG (reference sequence). CDR3 nucleotides: TGTGCCGGGGACAGGGGGTTCTACTCTGGGGCCAACGTCCTGACTTTC. It encodes CAGDRGFYSGANVLTF. Full variable domain (remainder filled in from reference TRBV30 and TRBJ2-6): SQTIHQWPATLVQPVGSPLSLECTVEGTSNPNLYWYRQAAGRGLQLLFYSVGIGQISSEVPQNLSASRPQDRQFILSSKKLLLSDSGFYLCAGDRGFYSGANVLTFGAGSRLTVL.

The V and J genes are TRBV27 and TRBJ1-1, with D tentatively TRBD1 (5 bases). Germline loops: CDR1 MNHEY, CDR2 SMNVEV (reference sequence). V was trimmed by 6 bases and J by 3 bases, leaving 20 bases between them. The CDR3 is made up of 16 amino acids. The CDR3 spells CASSSLLGVYDTEAFF. The DNA for the CDR3 is TGTGCCAGCAGCTCACTCTTAGGGGTATATGACACTGAAGCTTTCTTT.

The chain couples TRBV19 to TRBJ2-6; the D gene could be TRBD1 or TRBD2 (7 bases each). V dropped 5 bases and J dropped 4 bases, with 12 bases sitting between them. This CDR3 has 15 amino acids. Per germline, CDR1 LNHDA and CDR2 SQIVND (reference sequence). The CDR3 is CASSSGGAGANVLTF. Here the CDR3 DNA reads TGTGCCAGTAGTTCAGGGGGGGCAGGGGCCAACGTCCTGACTTTC.

This chain uses TRBV28 with TRBJ1-2; D remains unclear. The germline CDR1 and CDR2 sequences are MDHEN and SYDVKM. V dropped 7 bases and J dropped 0 bases, with 9 bases sitting between them. There are 13 residues in the CDR3. CDR3 DNA sequence: TGTGCCAGCAATTCCCCCGCTAACTATGGCTACACCTTC. It translates to CASNSPANYGYTF.

The chain recombines TRBV7-9 with TRBJ1-1, with a tentative D call TRBD1 (5 bases). Germline V gives CDR1 SEHNR, CDR2 FQNEAQ (reference sequence). CDR3 length equals 15 residues. V dropped 5 bases and J dropped 0 bases, with 13 bases sitting between them. The CDR3 loop is CASSLKGRLNTEAFF. The DNA of the CDR3 is TGTGCCAGCAGCCTCAAGGGACGGCTGAACACTGAAGCTTTCTTT.

The chain links TRBV19 to TRBJ2-5, with a possible D match to TRBD1 (5 bases). The CDR3 runs to 10 residues. Trimming left V 8 bases short and J 4 bases short, with 5 bases between. Looked up from germline, CDR1 is LNHDA and CDR2 is SQIVND (reference sequence). CDR3 sequence: CASGAETQYF. CDR3 nucleotides: TGTGCCAGTGGGGCAGAGACCCAGTACTTC.

The V call is TRBV18, the J call TRBJ1-1; 7 bases line up with TRBD1. Germline CDR1 is KGHSH and CDR2 is LQKENI. This CDR3 contains 22 residues. Unmatched junction bases numbered 25, after V lost 0 bases and J lost 3 bases. CDR3 in DNA: TGTGCCAGCTCACCACCGCCTTTAAGGACAGGACCCTCCCGATCAGGTTACACTGAAGCTTTCTTT. Amino acid sequence: CASSPPPLRTGPSRSGYTEAFF.

In its sample, this clone was seen a few times. The chain joins TRBV7-9 to TRBJ1-5; D is undetermined. V lost 1 base and J lost 0, with 4 bases in between. Germline V gives CDR1 SEHNR, CDR2 FQNEAQ (reference sequence). This CDR3 is built from 14 residues. CDR3 DNA: TGTGCCAGCAGCTTAGTTGGTAGCAATCAGCCCCAGCATTTT. Protein product: CASSLVGSNQPQHF.

V and J are TRBV28 and TRBJ1-1; tentative D call: TRBD1 (5 bases). The V gene's germline CDR1 is MDHEN and CDR2 SYDVKM. With 4 bases removed from V and 1 base from J, the gap between germline ends came to 10 bases. This CDR3 has 14 residues. CDR3 sequence reads: CASSSGPPNTEAFF. For the CDR3, the DNA is TGTGCCAGCAGTTCAGGGCCCCCGAACACTGAAGCTTTCTTT.

This chain connects TRBV6-5 to TRBJ2-4; TRBD1 might be the D (7 bases). The CDR3 runs 15 residues. CDR1 is MNHEY, CDR2 SVGAGI, per germline. V lost 6 bases and J lost 2, with 14 bases in between. Written as DNA, the CDR3 is TGTGCCAGCAGGCATCCAGGGGGGACCAAAAACATTCAGTACTTC. The encoded protein is CASRHPGGTKNIQYF.

V gene TRBV28 combines with J gene TRBJ1-4; no definite D call. The CDR3 sequence is 16 residues long. CDR1 is MDHEN and CDR2 is SYDVKM in the germline V gene. Trimming left V 7 bases short and J 0 bases short, with 15 bases between. CDR3 sequence (DNA): TGTGCCAGCAACTCGCCGGCAGACGCAACTAATGAAAAACTGTTTTTT. This encodes CASNSPADATNEKLFF.

V and J are TRBV19 and TRBJ1-2; TRBD1 might be the D (6 bases). Germline loops: CDR1 LNHDA, CDR2 SQIVND (reference sequence). CDR3 length equals 13 residues. Trimming left V 7 bases short and J 8 bases short, with 17 bases between. CDR3 DNA: TGTGCCAGTACGGGACACTACCTGGAGGGCTACACCTTC. Encoded protein: CASTGHYLEGYTF.

This clone was picked up a small number of times. J is TRBJ1-2 and V is TRBV28; TRBD1 aligns across 7 bases. In germline, CDR1 is MDHEN, CDR2 SYDVKM. CDR3 length equals 15 residues. The trim removed 9 bases at V and 3 bases at J, leaving 13 bases unmatched. The CDR3 DNA is TGTGCCAGTGGAGGGGGCAGGAGTGGTTACTATGGCTACACCTTC. Encoded protein: CASGGGRSGYYGYTF.

The chain links TRBV7-9 to TRBJ2-5; D may correspond to TRBD1 or TRBD2 (5 bases each). Trimming took 0 bases from V and 5 from J, leaving 16 bases between them. The CDR3 spans 16 residues. The germline V gene has CDR1 SEHNR and CDR2 FQNEAQ (reference sequence). For the CDR3, the DNA is TGTGCCAGCAGCTTAGCTGCTCCGGGGCCAACGGAGACCCAGTACTTC. This gives the protein CASSLAAPGPTETQYF.

The count of this clone is one. The rearrangement uses TRBV5-6 and TRBJ1-1; D may be TRBD1 (6 bases). CDR3 length: 15 amino acids. Germline V gene data show CDR1 as SGHDT and CDR2 as YYEEEE. Trimming left V 4 bases short and J 1 base short, with 14 bases between. The CDR3 loop is CASSRKDRPNTEAFF. Written as DNA, the CDR3 is TGTGCCAGCAGCAGGAAGGACAGACCGAACACTGAAGCTTTCTTT. The variable domain in full, with the rest retrieved from reference TRBV5-6 and TRBJ1-1, is DAGVTQSPTHLIKTRGQQVTLRCSPKSGHDTVSWYQQALGQGPQFIFQYYEEEERQRGNFPDRFSGHQFPNYSSELNVNALLLGDSALYLCASSRKDRPNTEAFFGQGTRLTVV.